This TCR beta chain was sequenced in a study of shared clonotypes between healthy human individuals. Study-wide findings and caveats: Sampling covered blood only; tissue repertoires likely differ.

Deep level was the assay's run setting. TCRdb keeps only in-frame clones here, not all; method: immunoSEQ multiplex PCR. Here the sample spans about 550,000 clones, over 95% being singletons. Naive CD8 cells lacked CD45RO, underwent positive selection for CCR7 and left out terminally differentiated effector memory CD45RA+ cells. Notes on this clone: What it binds is unknown.

CDR1 and CDR2 from the germline V gene are LNHDA and SQIVND (reference sequence). This CDR3 has 18 residues. The ends lost 6 bases at V and 0 bases at J; junction bases unmatched: 13. The specimen sequenced was naive CD8+ T cells sorted from blood. The TCR originated in a woman aged 25 to 45 in good health. V gene TRBV19 combines with J gene TRBJ2-3; 9 bases match TRBD2. The CDR3 loop is CASSPGTSHLFSTDTQYF. In DNA, the CDR3 is TGTGCCAGTAGCCCCGGGACTAGCCACCTTTTTAGCACAGATACGCAGTATTTT.